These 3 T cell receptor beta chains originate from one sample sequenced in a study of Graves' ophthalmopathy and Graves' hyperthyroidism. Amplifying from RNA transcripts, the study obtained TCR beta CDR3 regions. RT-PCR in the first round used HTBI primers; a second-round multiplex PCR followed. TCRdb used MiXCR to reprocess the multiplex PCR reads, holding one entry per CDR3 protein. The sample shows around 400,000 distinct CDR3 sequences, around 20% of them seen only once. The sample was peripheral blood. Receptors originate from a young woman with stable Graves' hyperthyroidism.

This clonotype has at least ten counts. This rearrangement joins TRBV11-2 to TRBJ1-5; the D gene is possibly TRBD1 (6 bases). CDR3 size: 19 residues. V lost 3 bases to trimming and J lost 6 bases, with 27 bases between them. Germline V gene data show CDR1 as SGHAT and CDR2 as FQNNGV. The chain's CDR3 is CASSFVRESKGGFSQPQHF. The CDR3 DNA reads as TGTGCCAGCAGCTTTGTCCGGGAATCTAAGGGGGGTTTCAGTCAGCCCCAGCATTTT.

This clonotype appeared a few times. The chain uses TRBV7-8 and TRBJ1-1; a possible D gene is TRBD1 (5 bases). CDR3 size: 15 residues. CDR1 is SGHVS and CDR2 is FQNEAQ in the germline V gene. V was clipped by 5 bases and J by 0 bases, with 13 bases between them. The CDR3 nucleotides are TGTGCCAGCAGCCCGGGGGTCGGCTTGAACACTGAAGCTTTCTTT. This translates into CASSPGVGLNTEAFF.

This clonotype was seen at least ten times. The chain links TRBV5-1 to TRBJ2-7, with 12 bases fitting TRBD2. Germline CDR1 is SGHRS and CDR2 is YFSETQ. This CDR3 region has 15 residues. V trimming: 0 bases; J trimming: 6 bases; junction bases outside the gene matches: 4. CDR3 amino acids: CASSLGLAGVGEQYF. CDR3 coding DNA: TGCGCCAGCAGCTTGGGACTAGCGGGAGTAGGCGAGCAGTACTTC.